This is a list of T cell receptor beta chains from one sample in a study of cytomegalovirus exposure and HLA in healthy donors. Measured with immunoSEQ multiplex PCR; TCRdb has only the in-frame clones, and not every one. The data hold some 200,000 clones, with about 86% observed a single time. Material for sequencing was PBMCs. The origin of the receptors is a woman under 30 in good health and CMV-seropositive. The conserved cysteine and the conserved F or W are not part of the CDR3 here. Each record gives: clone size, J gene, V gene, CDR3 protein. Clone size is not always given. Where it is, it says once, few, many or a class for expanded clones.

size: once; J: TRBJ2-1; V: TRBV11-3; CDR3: ASSLSGWGREYNEQF
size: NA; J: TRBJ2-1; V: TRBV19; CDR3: ASSHRDRNEQF
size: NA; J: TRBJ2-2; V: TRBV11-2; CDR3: ASSLEVGTGPSGELF
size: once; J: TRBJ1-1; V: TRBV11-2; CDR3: ASSLEYRNREAF
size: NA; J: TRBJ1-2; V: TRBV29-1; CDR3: SVERGYGYT
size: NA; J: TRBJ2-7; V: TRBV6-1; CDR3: ASTPVLLSYEQY
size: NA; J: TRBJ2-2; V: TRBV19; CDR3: ASDIDGTPNTGELF
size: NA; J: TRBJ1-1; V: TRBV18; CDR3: ASSPGTTNTEAF
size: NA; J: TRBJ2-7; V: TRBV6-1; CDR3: ASSEAPLVHEQY
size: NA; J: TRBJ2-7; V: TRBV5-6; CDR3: ASMRRGFYEQY
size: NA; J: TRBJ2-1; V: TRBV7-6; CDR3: ASSLLAGGHNEQF
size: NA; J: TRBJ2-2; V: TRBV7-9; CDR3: ASSLVAGNTGELF
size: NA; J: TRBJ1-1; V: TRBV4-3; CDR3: ASSQDDTPNTEAF
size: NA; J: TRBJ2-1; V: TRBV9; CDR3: ASSPAHSTSGVYNEQF
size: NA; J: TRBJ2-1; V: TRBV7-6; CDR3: ASSLGGELAQF
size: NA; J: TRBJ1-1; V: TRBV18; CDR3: ASSPQGGTEAF
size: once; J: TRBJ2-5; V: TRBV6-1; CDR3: ASSELAGGPETQY
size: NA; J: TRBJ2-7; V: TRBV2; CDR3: ASSSRLAGLSSYEQY
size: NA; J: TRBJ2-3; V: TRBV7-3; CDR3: ASSRGGTGTDTQY
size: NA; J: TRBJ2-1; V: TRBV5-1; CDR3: ASSKELAGTNEQF
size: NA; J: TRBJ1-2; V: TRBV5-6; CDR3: ASSLWAGGYGYT
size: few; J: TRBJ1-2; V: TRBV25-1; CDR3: ASSGLYGYT
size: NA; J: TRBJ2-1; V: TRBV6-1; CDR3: ASSPSSGGNNEQF
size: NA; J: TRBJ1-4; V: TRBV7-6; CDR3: ASSPGTGATNEKLF
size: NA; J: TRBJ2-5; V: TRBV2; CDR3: ASRGTSGETQETQY
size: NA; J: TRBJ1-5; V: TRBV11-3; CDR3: ASSLDSSLLNQPQH
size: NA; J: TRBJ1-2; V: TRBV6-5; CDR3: ASSRTGGNYGYT
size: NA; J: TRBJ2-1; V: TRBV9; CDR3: ASSNRVAPYNEQF
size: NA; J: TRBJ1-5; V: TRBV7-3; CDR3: ASSPHRVGQPQH
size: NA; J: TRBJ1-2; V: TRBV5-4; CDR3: ASSPSGVGGYT
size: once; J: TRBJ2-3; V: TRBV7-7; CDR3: ASSLGAGGRDTQY
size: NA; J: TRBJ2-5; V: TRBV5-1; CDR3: ASSLSQGQETQY
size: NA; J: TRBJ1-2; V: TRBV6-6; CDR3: ASSPGQNYGYT
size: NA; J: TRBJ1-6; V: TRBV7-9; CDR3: ASGSSYNSPLH
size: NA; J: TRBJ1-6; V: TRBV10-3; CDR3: AISESRQGLQALH
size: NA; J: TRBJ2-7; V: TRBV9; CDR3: ASSVRGGYEQY
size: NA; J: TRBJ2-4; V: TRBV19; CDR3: ASSRRTGLAKNIQY
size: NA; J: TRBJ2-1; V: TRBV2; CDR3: ASGARTGYNEQF
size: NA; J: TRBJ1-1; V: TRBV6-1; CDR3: ASSEADRNTEAF
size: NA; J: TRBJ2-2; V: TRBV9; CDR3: ASSPVGVGELF
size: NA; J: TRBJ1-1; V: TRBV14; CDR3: ASSQVPGYEAF
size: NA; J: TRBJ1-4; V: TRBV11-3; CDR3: ASSLRGITNEKLF
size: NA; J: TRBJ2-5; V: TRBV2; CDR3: ASSVRETQY
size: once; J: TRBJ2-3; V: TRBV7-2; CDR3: ASSPWTAYTDTQY
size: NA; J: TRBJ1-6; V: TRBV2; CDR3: ASSEFVGRTNSPLH
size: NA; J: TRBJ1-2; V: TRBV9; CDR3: ASSVAGEGGYGYT